Listed below are T cell receptor beta chains from one sample, sequenced in a study of cytomegalovirus exposure and HLA in healthy donors. Here immunoSEQ multiplex PCR was the method, and the copy in TCRdb shows in-frame clones only, minus some. The table lists 95,000 to 150,000 clones, roughly 78% of them singletons. The material sequenced was PBMCs. These receptors were taken from a woman aged 40 to 50 in good health and CMV-seronegative. Both conserved end residues are part of each CDR3. The order of the fields is V gene, clone size, J gene, D gene, CDR3 DNA, CDR3 protein. A D gene is named only where the DNA matches it firmly. The size field is filled for only some rows; it gives once, few, many or a size class.

V: TRBV5-1; size: -; J: TRBJ2-7; D: TRBD1; DNA: TGCGCCAGCAGCTTGGTGCCGGGACAGGGTGCCGAGCAGTACTTC; CDR3: CASSLVPGQGAEQYF
V: TRBV9; size: -; J: TRBJ2-1; D: TRBD2; DNA: TGTGCCAGCAGCCCGGGAGGGGGGTATGGGTACAATGAGCAGTTCTTC; CDR3: CASSPGGGYGYNEQFF
V: TRBV7-9; size: -; J: TRBJ2-3; D: -; DNA: TGTGCCAGCAGCGCCCAGGGGCAGCTCACAGATACGCAGTATTTT; CDR3: CASSAQGQLTDTQYF
V: TRBV5-4; size: -; J: TRBJ2-3; D: TRBD2; DNA: TGTGCCAGCAGCTTGGTCCTAGCGGGAGGGCACACAGATACGCAGTATTTT; CDR3: CASSLVLAGGHTDTQYF
V: TRBV4-1; size: -; J: TRBJ1-1; D: -; DNA: TGCGCCAGCAGCCAAGCACCTACCAGGGTGGCTGAAGCTTTCTTT; CDR3: CASSQAPTRVAEAFF
V: TRBV29-1; size: -; J: TRBJ1-2; D: -; DNA: TGCAGCGTTGGGGGGACATCGGGGCCTAACTATGGCTACACCTTC; CDR3: CSVGGTSGPNYGYTF
V: TRBV6-5; size: -; J: TRBJ1-1; D: -; DNA: TGTGCCAGCAGTTACCGAGACAGCACTGAAGCTTTCTTT; CDR3: CASSYRDSTEAFF
V: TRBV18; size: few; J: TRBJ2-2; D: TRBD1; DNA: TGTGCCAGCTCCCTAACGCCCCTGACAGGGATCGAAACCGGGGAGCTGTTTTTT; CDR3: CASSLTPLTGIETGELFF
V: TRBV7-2; size: -; J: TRBJ2-7; D: TRBD2; DNA: TGTGCCAGCAGCTTGTCGGGAGGGGCCTACGAGCAGTACTTC; CDR3: CASSLSGGAYEQYF
V: TRBV10-3; size: few; J: TRBJ2-7; D: TRBD1; DNA: TGTGCCATCAGGACCGGGACAGGGACCTACGAGCAGTACTTC; CDR3: CAIRTGTGTYEQYF
V: TRBV25-1; size: -; J: TRBJ1-3; D: -; DNA: TGTGCCAGCAGTCTGGAAAGGGGCAGGGATCTCGGAAACACCATATATTTT; CDR3: CASSLERGRDLGNTIYF